This record looks at one TCR beta chain sequence and its context. The sample belongs to a study of blood T cell repertoires in COVID-19. About the study: Sites across the United States, Italy and Spain contributed samples from acute and convalescent COVID-19.

Using immunoSEQ multiplex PCR, the repertoire was profiled, and TCRdb retains in-frame clones only, with some absent. The sample holds about 49,000 clones, 80% to 90% seen once. This receptor was identified in a woman aged 55-75 years with acute or convalescent COVID-19. Sequencing was performed on peripheral blood.

CDR3 DNA: TGTGCCACCGGAGGACAGCTACAAGAGACCCAGTACTTC. It translates to CATGGQLQETQYF. The chain joins TRBV24-1 to TRBJ2-5; D perhaps matches TRBD1 (6 bases). The germline gives CDR1 KGHDR, CDR2 SFDVKD. The germline V and J ends were trimmed by 9 bases and 2 bases, with 12 bases remaining between them. This CDR3 contains 13 residues.